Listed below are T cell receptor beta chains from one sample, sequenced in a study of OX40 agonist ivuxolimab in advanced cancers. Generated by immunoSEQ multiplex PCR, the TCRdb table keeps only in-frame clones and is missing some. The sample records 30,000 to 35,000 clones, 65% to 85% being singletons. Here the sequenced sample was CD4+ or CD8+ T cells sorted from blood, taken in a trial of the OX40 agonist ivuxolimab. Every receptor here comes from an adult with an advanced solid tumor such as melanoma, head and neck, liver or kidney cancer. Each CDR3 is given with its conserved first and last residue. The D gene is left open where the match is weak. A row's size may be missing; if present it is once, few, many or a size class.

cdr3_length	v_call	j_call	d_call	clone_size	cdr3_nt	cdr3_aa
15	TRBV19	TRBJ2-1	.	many	TGTGCCAGTAGTATCACGGAGGAGGCCTACAATGAGCAGTTCTTC	CASSITEEAYNEQFF
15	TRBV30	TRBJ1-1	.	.	TGTGCCTGGAGTATATCGGACAGTGCGAACACTGAAGCTTTCTTT	CAWSISDSANTEAFF
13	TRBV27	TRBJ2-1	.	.	TGTGCCAGCAGTTTATCGCCCTACAATGAGCAGTTCTTC	CASSLSPYNEQFF
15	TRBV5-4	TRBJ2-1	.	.	TGTGCCAGCAGTGGAGTTTCAGGGATCGGCGATGAGCAGTTCTTC	CASSGVSGIGDEQFF
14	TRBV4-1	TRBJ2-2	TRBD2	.	TGCGCCAGCAGCTTAGCGGGGGACACCGGGGAGCTGTTTTTT	CASSLAGDTGELFF
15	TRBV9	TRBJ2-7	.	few	TGTGCCAGCAGCGGCCGGGACGGACTAACCTACGAGCAGTACTTC	CASSGRDGLTYEQYF
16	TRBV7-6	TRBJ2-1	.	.	TGTGCCAGCAGCTTAGATTACCTAAGCTCCTACAATGAGCAGTTCTTC	CASSLDYLSSYNEQFF
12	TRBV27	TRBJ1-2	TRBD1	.	TGTGCCAGCAGTCCGACAGGGTATGGCTACACCTTC	CASSPTGYGYTF
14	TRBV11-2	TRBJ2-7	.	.	TGTGCCAGCAGCTTAGATAGGCTTGCGGACGAGCAGTACTTC	CASSLDRLADEQYF
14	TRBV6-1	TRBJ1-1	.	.	TGTGCCAGCAGTGAAGCGCACAGATTCACTGAAGTTTTCTTT	CASSEAHRFTEVFF
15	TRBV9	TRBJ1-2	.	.	TGTGCCAGCAGCGTAGTTGGGACGGAAAACTATGGCTACACCTTC	CASSVVGTENYGYTF
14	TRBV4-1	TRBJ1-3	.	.	TGCGCCAGCAGCCAAGAGGGTCCGACCTACACCATATATTTT	CASSQEGPTYTIYF
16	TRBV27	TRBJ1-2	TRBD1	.	TGTGCCAGCAGTTTATCGGGACAGGTTCGAGGGTATGGCTACACCTTC	CASSLSGQVRGYGYTF
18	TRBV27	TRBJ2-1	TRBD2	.	TGTGCCAGCAGGCCTAGCGGCCTGCCCCTTAGCTCCTACAATGAGCAGTTCTTC	CASRPSGLPLSSYNEQFF
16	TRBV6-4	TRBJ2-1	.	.	TGTGCCAGCAGTGCGGTAGGGCAGGGGCTTGTGAATGAGCAGTTCTTC	CASSAVGQGLVNEQFF
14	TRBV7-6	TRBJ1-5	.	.	TGTGCCAGCAGTTCTCGGCTGGGCAATCAGCCCCAGCATTTT	CASSSRLGNQPQHF
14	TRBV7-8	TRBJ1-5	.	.	TGTGCCAGCAGCCCTGGGGGGGGAAAACAGCCCCAGCATTTT	CASSPGGGKQPQHF
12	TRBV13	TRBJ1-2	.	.	TGTGCCAGCATGTTTCAGGGTCGAGGCTACACCTTC	CASMFQGRGYTF
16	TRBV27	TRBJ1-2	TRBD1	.	TGTGCCAGCAGTTTTGGTGTCCTGGGACAGTCCTATGGCTACACCTTC	CASSFGVLGQSYGYTF
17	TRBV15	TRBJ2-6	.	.	TGTGCCACCAGCAGAGGGGTGCAGAATTCTGGGGCCAACGTCCTGACTTTC	CATSRGVQNSGANVLTF
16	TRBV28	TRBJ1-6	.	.	TGTGCCAGCAGTCTCACAGAGGGCTCCTATAATTCACCCCTCCACTTT	CASSLTEGSYNSPLHF
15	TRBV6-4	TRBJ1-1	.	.	TGTGCCAGCAGTGACACAGGGACGGGAAACACTGAAGCTTTCTTT	CASSDTGTGNTEAFF
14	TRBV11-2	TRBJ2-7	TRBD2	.	TGTGCCAGCAGCTTACTAGCGGGAGATTACGAGCAGTACTTC	CASSLLAGDYEQYF
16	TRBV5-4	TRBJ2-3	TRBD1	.	TGTGCCAGCAGCTTGTGGGGGACAGGAACCGTTGATACGCAGTATTTT	CASSLWGTGTVDTQYF
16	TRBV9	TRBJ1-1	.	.	TGTGCCAGCAGCGTAGCTGTCGACAGCCTTAACACTGAAGCTTTCTTT	CASSVAVDSLNTEAFF
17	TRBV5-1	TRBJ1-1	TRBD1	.	TGCGCCAGCAGCTTTGGGGCTCGACAGGGCTTGGCCACTGAAGCTTTCTTT	CASSFGARQGLATEAFF
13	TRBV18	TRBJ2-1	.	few	TGTGCCAGCTCACCGCCCGGAGGAGATTTGGAGGTCTTC	CASSPPGGDLEVF
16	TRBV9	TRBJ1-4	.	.	TGTGCCAGCAGCGTAGGAGGAGCGGTACGAGGGGAAAAACTGTTTTTT	CASSVGGAVRGEKLFF
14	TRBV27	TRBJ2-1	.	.	TGTGCCAGCAGTTTAAGCGGATCCTACAATGAGCAGTTCTTC	CASSLSGSYNEQFF
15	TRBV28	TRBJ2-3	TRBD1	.	TGTGCCAGCAGTCAGGGGGCCACTAGCACAGATACGCAGTATTTT	CASSQGATSTDTQYF